The rows below give T cell receptor beta chains drawn from one sample of a study of blood T cell repertoires in COVID-19. Some clones are missing from TCRdb's copy, which holds only in-frame ones; the method was immunoSEQ multiplex PCR. The sample records 310,000 or so clones, roughly 87% being singletons. The specimen was peripheral blood. All receptors come from a man aged 25 to 45 with COVID-19, enrolled during active disease. CDR3s include the opening cysteine and the closing phenylalanine or tryptophan. The D gene is left open where the match is weak. Size is stated for part of the rows, as once, few or many counts, or as a class when the clone is expanded.

j_call,v_call,d_call,clone_size,cdr3_aa,cdr3_nt
TRBJ2-2,TRBV30,TRBD1,NA,CAWTGAGGGPNTGELFF,TGTGCCTGGACAGGGGCAGGGGGCGGCCCCAACACCGGGGAGCTGTTTTTT
TRBJ1-6,TRBV27,NA,once,CASSLSGRGSPLHF,TGTGCCAGCAGTTTATCTGGACGGGGTTCACCCCTCCACTTT
TRBJ2-2,TRBV23-1,NA,NA,CASSWGVGTGELFF,TGCGCCAGCAGCTGGGGGGTTGGCACCGGGGAGCTGTTTTTT
TRBJ2-7,TRBV5-5,TRBD2,NA,CASSLALLEGGTYEQYF,TGTGCCAGCAGCTTGGCCCTGTTGGAGGGAGGGACCTACGAGCAGTACTTC
TRBJ2-7,TRBV27,TRBD1,NA,CASGRTGGDQYF,TGTGCCAGCGGCCGTACAGGGGGCGATCAGTACTTC
TRBJ2-4,TRBV11-2,NA,NA,CASSLDRGEGRAKNIQYF,TGTGCCAGCAGCTTAGATCGTGGGGAAGGGAGGGCCAAAAACATTCAGTACTTC
TRBJ1-5,TRBV2,TRBD1,NA,CASSRQGTGDSLNNQPQHF,TGTGCCAGCAGCAGACAAGGGACAGGGGATTCCCTTAACAATCAGCCCCAGCATTTT
TRBJ2-1,TRBV11-3,TRBD2,NA,CASSLGALAGAYNEQFF,TGTGCCAGCAGCTTAGGGGCTCTAGCGGGAGCTTATAATGAGCAGTTCTTC
TRBJ2-1,TRBV9,TRBD1,NA,CASSPIDRVGQFF,TGTGCCAGCAGCCCCATAGACAGGGTCGGGCAGTTCTTC
TRBJ2-5,TRBV9,TRBD2,once,CASSVGLVAGEETQYF,TGTGCCAGCAGCGTAGGTTTGGTAGCGGGAGAAGAGACCCAGTACTTC
TRBJ2-5,TRBV9,NA,NA,CASSPRARREETQYF,TGTGCCAGCAGCCCGCGGGCCCGAAGGGAAGAGACCCAGTACTTC
TRBJ1-1,TRBV6-5,TRBD1,NA,CASSPLQGADTEAFF,TGTGCCAGCAGTCCACTACAGGGGGCTGACACTGAAGCTTTCTTT
TRBJ1-1,TRBV18,NA,NA,CASSQDRNTEAFF,TGTGCCAGCTCTCAAGACAGGAACACTGAAGCTTTCTTT
TRBJ2-1,TRBV2,TRBD2,NA,CASNLLAGGQFF,TGTGCCAGCAATTTACTAGCGGGCGGGCAGTTCTTC
TRBJ2-5,TRBV3-1/TRBV3-2,NA,NA,CASSHDDFLGQETQYF,TGTGCCAGCAGCCACGACGATTTTCTAGGCCAAGAGACCCAGTACTTC
TRBJ1-4,TRBV5-1,NA,NA,CASSLELGLPPDEKLFF,TGCGCCAGCAGCTTGGAACTCGGTCTCCCCCCGGATGAAAAACTGTTTTTT
TRBJ2-1,TRBV12-3/TRBV12-4,NA,NA,CASREGRRYEQFF,TGTGCCAGCCGTGAGGGGAGGAGGTATGAGCAGTTCTTC
TRBJ1-3,TRBV7-9,TRBD1,NA,CASSSTSGTGPGNTIYF,TGTGCCAGCAGCTCTACCTCCGGGACAGGGCCTGGAAACACCATATATTTT
TRBJ2-7,TRBV3-1/TRBV3-2,NA,NA,CASSQQGEAAYEQYF,TGTGCCAGCAGCCAACAGGGGGAGGCGGCATACGAGCAGTACTTC
TRBJ2-1,TRBV19,NA,NA,CASSLGWTRRIGPGSYNEQFF,TGTGCCAGTAGTTTGGGTTGGACTCGTCGGATCGGGCCCGGCTCCTACAATGAGCAGTTCTTC
TRBJ1-1,TRBV19,TRBD1,NA,CASSIVRDRMNTEAFF,TGTGCCAGTAGTATAGTGAGGGACAGAATGAACACTGAAGCTTTCTTT
TRBJ2-3,TRBV7-2,TRBD2,NA,CATTPGLAGADTQYF,TGTGCCACCACACCGGGACTAGCGGGAGCAGATACGCAGTATTTT
TRBJ2-6,TRBV18,TRBD1,NA,CASSPRDRVSGANVLTF,TGTGCCAGCTCACCCCGGGACAGGGTCTCTGGGGCCAACGTCCTGACTTTC
TRBJ2-1,TRBV19,TRBD1,NA,CATQLTGNNEQFF,TGTGCCACCCAGTTGACAGGGAACAATGAGCAGTTCTTC
TRBJ2-1,TRBV5-4,TRBD1,NA,CASSLAGTGTNEQFF,TGTGCCAGCAGCTTGGCCGGGACAGGCACCAATGAGCAGTTCTTC
TRBJ2-3,TRBV6-5,NA,NA,CASSRDRSIDTQYF,TGTGCCAGCAGTCGAGACAGAAGCATCGATACGCAGTATTTT
TRBJ2-1,TRBV30,NA,NA,CAWSDGNNEQFF,TGTGCCTGGAGTGACGGGAATAATGAGCAGTTCTTC
TRBJ2-3,TRBV27,NA,NA,CASLDSYTDTQYF,TGTGCCAGCTTGGACTCCTACACAGATACGCAGTATTTT
TRBJ1-5,TRBV2,NA,NA,CASSLYVRGGQPQHF,TGTGCCAGCAGTTTATACGTTCGTGGGGGGCAGCCCCAGCATTTT
TRBJ1-2,TRBV6-5,NA,few,CASSPREESDGYTF,TGTGCCAGCAGCCCCAGGGAGGAGAGTGATGGCTACACCTTC
TRBJ1-4,TRBV19,TRBD1,NA,CASRSRDRGTNEKLFF,TGTGCCAGTAGGTCCCGGGACAGGGGCACCAATGAAAAACTGTTTTTT
TRBJ2-3,TRBV7-2,TRBD1,NA,CASSGGQGLDTQYF,TGTGCCAGCAGCGGAGGACAGGGTTTAGATACGCAGTATTTT
TRBJ1-2,TRBV28,TRBD1,NA,CASSRGNNYGYTF,TGTGCCAGCAGCAGGGGGAATAACTATGGCTACACCTTC
TRBJ1-2,TRBV2,TRBD1,NA,CASSDLGTGYGYTF,TGTGCCAGCAGTGACCTTGGGACAGGCTATGGCTACACCTTC
TRBJ1-1,TRBV27,TRBD1,NA,CASSLNRGHTEAFF,TGTGCCAGCAGTTTAAACAGGGGGCACACTGAAGCTTTCTTT
TRBJ1-2,TRBV2,NA,once,CASSLSGVHGYTF,TGTGCCAGCAGCCTCTCAGGGGTCCATGGCTACACCTTC
TRBJ1-1,TRBV18,NA,NA,CASSHRDTNTEAFF,TGTGCCAGCTCACATAGAGACACGAACACTGAAGCTTTCTTT